This T cell receptor (beta chain) is from a study of blood T cell repertoires in COVID-19 (dated by TCRdb to the early 2020s). Regarding the research as a whole: The collaborator samples originated in the United States, Italy and Spain and spanned the acute and convalescent phases of COVID-19. The material from the prospective study consisted of cDNA or gDNA derived from T cells, B-cell-depleted T cells, or PBMCs. Deeply sampled blood TCRbeta repertoires from subjects exposed to, actively infected with, or recovered from COVID-19 were included in the dataset. The repertoires were released in a freely available public database meant as a resource for research on the immune response to SARS-CoV-2. Samples came from the ongoing ImmuneRACE study (first 160 participants) plus 1,254 subjects from 6 global collaborators. A de-identified subject ID, COVID-19 status, age in years and sex were almost always included in the sample metadata. Where available, HLA class I and class II types were taken from metadata supplied by the sample provider and were not determined by assay-based typing. Here is what the overall study found, with its caveats: How much clinical and demographic metadata was included differed by source and by participant, and the metadata was provided uncurated.

Each collaborating institution followed its own protocols to collect whole blood in K2EDTA tubes. For TCRbeta analysis, collaborators shipped samples in one of three forms: frozen whole blood, isolated PBMCs, or DNA extracted from either of those sample types. The CDR3 runs 15 amino acids, cysteine and phenylalanine included. The entry retains the CDR3 DNA only, 45 bases that are in frame from base 1. CDR1 MDHEN and CDR2 SYDVKM are derived from the germline V gene. Trimming removed 6 bases from V and 1 base from J, leaving 15 bases between the germline ends. TCRbeta CDR3 regions were amplified from genomic DNA using the immunoSEQ Assay, a bias-controlled multiplex PCR. In the paper's pipeline: Within the assay, amplification of reference gene primers was used to estimate how many nucleated cells each sample contained. To quantify the absolute abundance of each unique TCRbeta CDR3 rearrangement, sequence reads were collapsed and filtered. For each sample, productive Simpson clonality was calculated as the square root of Simpson's diversity index across productive rearrangements. Here the immuneACCESS table is served through TCRdb, limited to in-frame sequences with V and J called. Missing clones are a known gap in these copies; in checked studies unresolved V genes cover under half, and the rest lacks a known reason. Clone size and V and J calls were adopted from that table, with D and trimming inferred from the DNA. The sample table lists approximately 70,000 clones, 88% of them with a count of one. Around 1.2% of the sample lies in the top ten.

A note on this clone: It has no known antigen specificity. No base qualities exist here, and no much larger clone lies one base off it.

The source of this sequence is a woman aged 60-75 years with acute or convalescent COVID-19. Source material: peripheral blood. The chain joins TRBV28 to TRBJ1-2; the D region possibly corresponds to TRBD1 (5 bases align). The CDR3: CASRSSREDNYGYTF. Read as DNA, the sequence is TGTGCCAGCAGAAGTAGCAGGGAGGATAACTATGGCTACACCTTC.